The TCR beta chain described here comes from a study of shared clonotypes between healthy human individuals. Across the study: Those who served as donors were a couple of women and a few men between the ages of 18 and 49.

Germline V gene lookup returns CDR1 MDHEN and CDR2 SYDVKM. J lost 5 bases, V lost 5 bases, and 10 bases had no gene match. This CDR3 comprises 16 residues. The donors, all of them Caucasian adults, lived in Nashville, Tennessee. Assay execution proceeded at the deep level. Clones were sequenced by immunoSEQ multiplex PCR, and TCRdb holds only the in-frame ones, with some missing. This sample carries about 490,000 clones, approximately 81% of them seen once, and the ten largest clones take roughly 12%. The receptor comes from a woman aged 40 to 55 in good health. Some clones in this sample may be carry-over from other donors' samples. The gene calls are TRBV28 and TRBJ2-2, with 8 bases matching TRBD2. Sequencing input: PBMCs. This CDR3 is CASSETSAVATGELFF. The CDR3 DNA reads TGTGCCAGCAGTGAGACTAGCGCAGTGGCGACCGGGGAGCTGTTTTTT.